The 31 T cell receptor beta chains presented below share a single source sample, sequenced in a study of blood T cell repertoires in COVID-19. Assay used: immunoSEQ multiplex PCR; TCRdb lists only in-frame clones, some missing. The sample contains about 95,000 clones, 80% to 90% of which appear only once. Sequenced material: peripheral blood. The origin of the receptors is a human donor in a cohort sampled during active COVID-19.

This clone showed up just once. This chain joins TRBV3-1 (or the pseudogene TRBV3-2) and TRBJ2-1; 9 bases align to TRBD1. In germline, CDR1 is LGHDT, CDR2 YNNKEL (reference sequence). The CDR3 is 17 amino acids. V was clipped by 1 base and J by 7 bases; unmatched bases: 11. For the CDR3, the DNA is TGTGCCAGCAGCCAAGGCCCACAGGGGGCGCCCGGGAATGAGCAGTTCTTC. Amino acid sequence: CASSQGPQGAPGNEQFF.

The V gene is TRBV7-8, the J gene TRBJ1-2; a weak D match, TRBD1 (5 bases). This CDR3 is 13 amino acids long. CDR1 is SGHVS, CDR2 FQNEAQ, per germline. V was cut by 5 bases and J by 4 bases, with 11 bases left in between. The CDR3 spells CASSLDSLYGYTF. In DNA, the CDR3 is TGTGCCAGCAGCCTCGACAGTCTCTATGGCTACACCTTC.

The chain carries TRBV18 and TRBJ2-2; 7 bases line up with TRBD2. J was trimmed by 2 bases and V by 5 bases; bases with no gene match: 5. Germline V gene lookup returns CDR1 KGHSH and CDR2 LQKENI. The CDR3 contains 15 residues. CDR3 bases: TGTGCCAGCTCATCGGGACTAACTAACACCGGGGAGCTGTTTTTT. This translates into CASSSGLTNTGELFF.

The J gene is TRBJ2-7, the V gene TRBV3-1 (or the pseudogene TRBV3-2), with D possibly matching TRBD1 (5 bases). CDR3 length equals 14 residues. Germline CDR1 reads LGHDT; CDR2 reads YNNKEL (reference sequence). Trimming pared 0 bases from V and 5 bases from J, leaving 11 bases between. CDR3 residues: CASSQDHRIHEQYF. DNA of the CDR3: TGTGCCAGCAGCCAAGATCACAGGATCCACGAGCAGTACTTC.

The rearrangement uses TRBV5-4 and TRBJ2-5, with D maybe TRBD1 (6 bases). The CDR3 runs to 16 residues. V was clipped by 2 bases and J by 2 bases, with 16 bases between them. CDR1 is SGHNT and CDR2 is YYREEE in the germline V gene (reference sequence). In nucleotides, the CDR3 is TGTGCCAGCAGCTTTCGCTCTGGGGGCTCACAAGAGACCCAGTACTTC. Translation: CASSFRSGGSQETQYF. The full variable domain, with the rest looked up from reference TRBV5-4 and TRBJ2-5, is ETGVTQSPTHLIKTRGQQVTLRCSSQSGHNTVSWYQQALGQGPQFIFQYYREEENGRGNFPPRFSGLQFPNYSSELNVNALELDDSALYLCASSFRSGGSQETQYFGPGTRLLVL.

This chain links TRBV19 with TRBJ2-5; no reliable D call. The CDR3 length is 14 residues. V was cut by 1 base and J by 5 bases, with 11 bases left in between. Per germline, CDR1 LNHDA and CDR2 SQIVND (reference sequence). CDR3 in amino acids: CASSIGRRQETQYF. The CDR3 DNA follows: TGTGCCAGTAGTATAGGGCGGCGTCAGGAGACCCAGTACTTC.

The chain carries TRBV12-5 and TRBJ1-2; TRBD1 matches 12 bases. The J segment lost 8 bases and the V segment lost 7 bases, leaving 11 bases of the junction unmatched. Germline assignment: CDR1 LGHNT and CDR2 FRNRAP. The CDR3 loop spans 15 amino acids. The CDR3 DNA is TGTGCTAGTGCACAGTCCGGGACAGGGGGCCGGGGCTACACCTTC. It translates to CASAQSGTGGRGYTF.

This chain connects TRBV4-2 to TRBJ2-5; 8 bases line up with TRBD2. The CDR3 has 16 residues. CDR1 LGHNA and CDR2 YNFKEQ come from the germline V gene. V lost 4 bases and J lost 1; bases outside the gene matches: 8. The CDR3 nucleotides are TGTGCCAGCAGCCGCGCGTCGGGGGGGGGCCAAGAGACCCAGTACTTC. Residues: CASSRASGGGQETQYF.

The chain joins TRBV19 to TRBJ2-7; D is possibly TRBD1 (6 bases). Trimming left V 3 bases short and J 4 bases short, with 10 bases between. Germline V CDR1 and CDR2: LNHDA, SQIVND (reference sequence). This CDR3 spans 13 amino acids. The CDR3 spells CASSIRGVYEQYF. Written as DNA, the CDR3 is TGTGCCAGTAGTATCAGGGGCGTGTACGAGCAGTACTTC.

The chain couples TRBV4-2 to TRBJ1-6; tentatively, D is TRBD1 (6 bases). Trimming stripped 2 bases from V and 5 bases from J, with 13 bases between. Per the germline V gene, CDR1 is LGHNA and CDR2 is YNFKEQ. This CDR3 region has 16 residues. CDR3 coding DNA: TGTGCCAGCAGCCAACACGGGACACAGAATAATTCACCCCTCCACTTT. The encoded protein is CASSQHGTQNNSPLHF.

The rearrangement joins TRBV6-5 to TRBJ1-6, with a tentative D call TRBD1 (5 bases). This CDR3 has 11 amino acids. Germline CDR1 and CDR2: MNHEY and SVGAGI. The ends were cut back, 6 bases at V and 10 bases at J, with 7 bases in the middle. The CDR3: CASSQGSPLHF. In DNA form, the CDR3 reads TGTGCCAGCAGCCAGGGCTCACCCCTCCACTTT.

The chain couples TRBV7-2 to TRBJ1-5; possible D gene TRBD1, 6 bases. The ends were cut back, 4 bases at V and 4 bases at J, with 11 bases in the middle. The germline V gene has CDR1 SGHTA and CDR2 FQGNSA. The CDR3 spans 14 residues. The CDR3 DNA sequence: TGTGCCAGCAGCTCAGCGGGGGCTAATCAGCCCCAGCATTTT. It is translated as CASSSAGANQPQHF.

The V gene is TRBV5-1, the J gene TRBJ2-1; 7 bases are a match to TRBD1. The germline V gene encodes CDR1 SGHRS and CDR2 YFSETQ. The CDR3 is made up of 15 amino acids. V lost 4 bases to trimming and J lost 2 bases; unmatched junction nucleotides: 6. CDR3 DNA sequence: TGCGCCAGCAGCCCAGGGACAGAAACCTACAATGAGCAGTTCTTC. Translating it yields CASSPGTETYNEQFF. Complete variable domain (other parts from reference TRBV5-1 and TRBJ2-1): KAGVTQTPRYLIKTRGQQVTLSCSPISGHRSVSWYQQTPGQGLQFLFEYFSETQRNKGNFPGRFSGRQFSNSRSEMNVSTLELGDSALYLCASSPGTETYNEQFFGPGTRLTVL.

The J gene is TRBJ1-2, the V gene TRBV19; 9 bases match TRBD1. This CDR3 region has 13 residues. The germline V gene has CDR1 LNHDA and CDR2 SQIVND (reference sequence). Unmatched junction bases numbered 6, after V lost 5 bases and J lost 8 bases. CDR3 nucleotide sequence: TGTGCCAGTAGTGGAGGGACAGGGTACGGCTACACCTTC. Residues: CASSGGTGYGYTF.

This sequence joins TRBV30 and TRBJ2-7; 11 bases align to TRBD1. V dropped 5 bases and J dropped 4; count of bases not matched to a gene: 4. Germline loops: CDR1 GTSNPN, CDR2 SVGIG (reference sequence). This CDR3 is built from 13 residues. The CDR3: CAWAGTGGYEQYF. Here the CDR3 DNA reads TGTGCCTGGGCCGGGACAGGGGGTTACGAGCAGTACTTC.

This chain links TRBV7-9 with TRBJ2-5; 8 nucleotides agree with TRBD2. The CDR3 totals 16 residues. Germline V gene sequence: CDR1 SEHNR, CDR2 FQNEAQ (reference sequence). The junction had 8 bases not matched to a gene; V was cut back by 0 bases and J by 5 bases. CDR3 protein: CASSLAGLVFAETQYF. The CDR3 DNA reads TGTGCCAGCAGCTTAGCGGGACTAGTGTTCGCTGAGACCCAGTACTTC. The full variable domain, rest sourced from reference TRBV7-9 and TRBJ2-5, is DTGVSQNPRHKITKRGQNVTFRCDPISEHNRLYWYRQTLGQGPEFLTYFQNEAQLEKSRLLSDRFSAERPKGSFSTLEIQRTEQGDSAMYLCASSLAGLVFAETQYFGPGTRLLVL.

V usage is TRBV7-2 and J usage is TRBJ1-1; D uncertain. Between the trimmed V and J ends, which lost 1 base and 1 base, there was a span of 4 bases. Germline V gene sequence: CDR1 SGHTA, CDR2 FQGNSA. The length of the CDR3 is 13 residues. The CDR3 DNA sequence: TGTGCCAGCAGCTTAGTCGGGAACACTGAAGCTTTCTTT. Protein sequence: CASSLVGNTEAFF.

CDR3 nucleotide sequence: TGTGCCAGCAGACCGGGACAGGGGGCAGGCTACACCTTC. Amino acids: CASRPGQGAGYTF. The chain employs TRBV28 and TRBJ1-2; TRBD1 agrees at 12 bases. The CDR3 is made up of 13 amino acids. The ends lost 6 bases at V and 8 bases at J; junction bases unmatched: 4. Per the germline V gene, CDR1 is MDHEN and CDR2 is SYDVKM.

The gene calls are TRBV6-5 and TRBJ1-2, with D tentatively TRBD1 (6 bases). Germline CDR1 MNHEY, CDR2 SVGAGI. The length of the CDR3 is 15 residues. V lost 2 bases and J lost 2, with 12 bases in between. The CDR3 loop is CASSYNVGQNYGYTF. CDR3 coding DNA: TGTGCCAGCAGTTACAATGTAGGACAGAACTATGGCTACACCTTC.

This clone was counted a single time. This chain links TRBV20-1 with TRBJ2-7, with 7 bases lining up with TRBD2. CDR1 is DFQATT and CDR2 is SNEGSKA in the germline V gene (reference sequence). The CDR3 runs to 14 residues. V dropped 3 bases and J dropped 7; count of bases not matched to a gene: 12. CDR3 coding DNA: TGCAGTGCTAGTGCAGCGGGATTAGCTGGGGAGCAGTACTTC. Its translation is CSASAAGLAGEQYF.

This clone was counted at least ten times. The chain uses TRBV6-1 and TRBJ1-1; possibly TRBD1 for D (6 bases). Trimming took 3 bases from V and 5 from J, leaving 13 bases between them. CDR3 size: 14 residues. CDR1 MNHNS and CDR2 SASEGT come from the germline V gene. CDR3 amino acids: CASSELQGLTEAFF. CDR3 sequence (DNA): TGTGCCAGCAGTGAGTTACAGGGTTTAACTGAAGCTTTCTTT.

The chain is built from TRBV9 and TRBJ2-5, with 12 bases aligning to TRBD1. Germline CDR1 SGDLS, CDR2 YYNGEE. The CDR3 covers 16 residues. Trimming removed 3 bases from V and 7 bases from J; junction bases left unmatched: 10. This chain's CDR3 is CASSGTGTGGIATQYF. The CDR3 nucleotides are TGTGCCAGCAGCGGAACCGGGACAGGGGGCATCGCGACCCAGTACTTC.

For the CDR3, the DNA is TGTGCCAGCAGCGTAGTGACAGGCCCGAATGGCTACACCTTC. The encoded protein is CASSVVTGPNGYTF. The rearrangement joins TRBV9 to TRBJ1-2, with TRBD1 as a possible D gene (6 bases). V was clipped by 0 bases and J by 6 bases, with 12 bases between them. CDR1 and CDR2 from the germline V gene are SGDLS and YYNGEE. This CDR3 is built from 14 residues.

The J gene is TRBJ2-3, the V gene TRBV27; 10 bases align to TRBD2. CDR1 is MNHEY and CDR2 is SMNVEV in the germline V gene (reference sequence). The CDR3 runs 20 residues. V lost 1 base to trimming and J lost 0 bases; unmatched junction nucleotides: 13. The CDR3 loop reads CASSLFGSSGGSTSTDTQYF. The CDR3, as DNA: TGTGCCAGCAGTTTATTTGGGTCTAGCGGGGGTTCTACTAGCACAGATACGCAGTATTTT.

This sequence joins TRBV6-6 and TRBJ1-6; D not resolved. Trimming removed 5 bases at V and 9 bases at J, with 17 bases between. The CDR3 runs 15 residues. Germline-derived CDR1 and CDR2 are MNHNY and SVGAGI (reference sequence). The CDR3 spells CASSRVSGIGSPLHF. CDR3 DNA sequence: TGTGCCAGCAGTAGGGTCAGCGGGATCGGTTCACCCCTCCACTTT.

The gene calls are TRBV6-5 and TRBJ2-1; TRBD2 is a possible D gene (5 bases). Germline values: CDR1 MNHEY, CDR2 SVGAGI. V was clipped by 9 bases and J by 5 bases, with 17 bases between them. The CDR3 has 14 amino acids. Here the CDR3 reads CASNEGPANNEQFF. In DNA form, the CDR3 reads TGTGCCAGTAATGAGGGCCCAGCTAACAATGAGCAGTTCTTC.

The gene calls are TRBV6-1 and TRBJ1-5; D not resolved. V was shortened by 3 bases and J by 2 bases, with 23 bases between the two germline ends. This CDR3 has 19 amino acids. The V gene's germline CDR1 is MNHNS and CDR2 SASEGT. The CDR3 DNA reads TGTGCCAGCAGTGAGGGTCCGGGCGGGATGGTGGTGGGCAATCAGCCCCAGCATTTT. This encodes CASSEGPGGMVVGNQPQHF.

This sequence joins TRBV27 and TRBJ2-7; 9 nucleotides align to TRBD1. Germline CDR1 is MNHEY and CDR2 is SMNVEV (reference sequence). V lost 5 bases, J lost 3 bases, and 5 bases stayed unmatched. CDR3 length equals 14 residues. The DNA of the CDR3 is TGTGCCAGCAGTAATGGACAGGGGTTCTACGAGCAGTACTTC. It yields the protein CASSNGQGFYEQYF.

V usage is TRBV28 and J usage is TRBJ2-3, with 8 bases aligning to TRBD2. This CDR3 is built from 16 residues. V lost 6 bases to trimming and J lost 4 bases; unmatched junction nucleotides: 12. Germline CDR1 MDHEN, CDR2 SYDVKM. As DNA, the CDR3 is TGTGCCAGCAGCCTTGGGGGCGGGGGGAGCCCAGATACGCAGTATTTT. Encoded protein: CASSLGGGGSPDTQYF.

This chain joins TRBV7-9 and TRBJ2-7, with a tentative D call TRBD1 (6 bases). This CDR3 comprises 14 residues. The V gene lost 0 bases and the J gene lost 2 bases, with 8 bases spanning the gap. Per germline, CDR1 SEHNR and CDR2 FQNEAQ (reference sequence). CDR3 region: CASSLAPGAYEQYF. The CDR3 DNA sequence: TGTGCCAGCAGCTTAGCTCCAGGGGCCTACGAGCAGTACTTC.

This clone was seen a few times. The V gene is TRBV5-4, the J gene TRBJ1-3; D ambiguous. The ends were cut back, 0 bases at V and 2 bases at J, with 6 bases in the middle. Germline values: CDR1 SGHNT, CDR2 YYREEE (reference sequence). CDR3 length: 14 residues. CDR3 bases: TGTGCCAGCAGCTTGGACAGAACTGGAAACACCATATATTTT. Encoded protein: CASSLDRTGNTIYF.